This paragraph reports one T cell receptor (beta chain). Its antigen is not known. At one end, the junction sequence differs from germline, possibly due to a read error. The data stem from a study of siplizumab effects on memory and regulatory T cells. Germline-derived CDR1 and CDR2 are SSHAT and FNYEAQ (reference sequence). The CDR3 has 15 amino acids. Assay: immunoSEQ multiplex PCR; the TCRdb copy retains only in-frame clones and omits some. This table holds 90,000 to 95,000 clones, approximately 96% found once. General study findings and limits: The apparent diversity of naive T cells exceeded that of memory cells, and naive T cells seemed to make a major contribution to the alloresponse.

The chain carries TRBV7-7 and TRBJ2-7; TRBD1 or TRBD2 may be the D gene (5 bases each). Specimen: naive CD4+ T cells sorted from blood. This TCR came from a human donor in good health. CDR3 nucleotides: TGTGCCGGCAGCGTCGGGGACGGAGAGTTGGACGAGCAGTACTTC. Protein: CAGSVGDGELDEQYF.